The 26 T cell receptor beta chains listed next were all sequenced from one sample in a study of PD-1 blockade in mismatch repair-deficient tumors. Here immunoSEQ multiplex PCR was the method, and the copy in TCRdb shows in-frame clones only, minus some. The sample includes roughly 120,000 clones, about 88% of them seen just once. Sequenced here: peripheral blood, sampled approximately 72 weeks after starting pembrolizumab. Source of these receptors: an adult with mismatch repair-deficient cancer.

The chain employs TRBV4-3 and TRBJ2-6; the D is unclear. The germline V gene has CDR1 LGHNA and CDR2 YSLEER. CDR3 size: 16 residues. Trimming took 0 bases from V and 0 from J, leaving 6 bases between them. DNA for the CDR3: TGCGCCAGCAGCCAAGACAGCTCCTCTGGGGCCAACGTCCTGACTTTC. It encodes CASSQDSSSGANVLTF.

The genes are TRBV28 and TRBJ2-1; TRBD1 or TRBD2 may be the D gene (6 bases each). V lost 1 base, J lost 4 bases, and 17 bases lay in between. Germline lookup yields CDR1 MDHEN and CDR2 SYDVKM. The CDR3 covers 17 residues. CDR3 in amino acids: CASSLSPRRGVYNEQFF. CDR3 DNA: TGTGCCAGCAGTTTATCTCCCCGTAGGGGGGTGTACAATGAGCAGTTCTTC.

The chain uses TRBV18 and TRBJ1-1; a weak D match, TRBD1 (5 bases). The germline V gene has CDR1 KGHSH and CDR2 LQKENI. The CDR3 spans 15 residues. Trimming removed 0 bases at V and 1 base at J, with 9 bases between. This CDR3 reads CASSPPQGENTEAFF. CDR3 nucleotides: TGTGCCAGCTCACCACCCCAGGGAGAGAACACTGAAGCTTTCTTT.

The chain carries TRBV19 and TRBJ2-7; D might be TRBD1 (5 bases). CDR1 LNHDA and CDR2 SQIVND come from the germline V gene (reference sequence). There are 13 residues in the CDR3. Trimming removed 3 bases from V and 4 bases from J, with 10 bases in between. The CDR3: CASSMAQEYEQYF. The CDR3 bases are TGTGCCAGTAGTATGGCACAGGAGTACGAGCAGTACTTC.

The rearrangement joins TRBV13 to TRBJ2-3; no firm D call. Germline CDR1 and CDR2: PRHDT and FYEKMQ (reference sequence). Trimming left V 0 bases short and J 3 bases short, with 4 bases between. The CDR3 spans 13 residues. CDR3 nucleotide sequence: TGTGCCAGCAGCTTAGGAGCTACAGATACGCAGTATTTT. Amino acids: CASSLGATDTQYF.

The sample holds a few counts of this clone. The chain links TRBV4-1 to TRBJ2-3; 8 nucleotides align to TRBD2. Germline-derived CDR1 and CDR2 are MGHRA and YSYEKL. The CDR3 covers 14 residues. V dropped 4 bases and J dropped 6; count of bases not matched to a gene: 6. DNA for the CDR3: TGCGCCAGCAGCCCGACGGGGGGGAGGGATACGCAGTATTTT. Its protein product is CASSPTGGRDTQYF.

The chain has TRBV6-4 and TRBJ2-3, with D unresolved. V was shortened by 6 bases and J by 3 bases, with 16 bases between the two germline ends. Germline V gene data show CDR1 as MRHNA and CDR2 as SNTAGT. This CDR3 is 15 amino acids long. This chain's CDR3 is CASSTSFRTTDTQYF. Here the CDR3 DNA reads TGTGCCAGCAGCACTTCGTTCAGGACGACAGATACGCAGTATTTT.

The DNA for the CDR3 is TGTGCCAGTACCGAGAACACCGGGGAGCTGTTTTTT. It encodes CASTENTGELFF. The chain uses TRBV19 and TRBJ2-2; D call uncertain. This CDR3 is built from 12 residues. Germline lookup yields CDR1 LNHDA and CDR2 SQIVND (reference sequence). Trimming shortened V by 7 bases and J by 1 base, and 4 bases separated the two germline ends.

The chain uses TRBV6-1 and TRBJ2-1, with TRBD1 identical over 7 bases. CDR3 size: 17 residues. Germline-derived CDR1 and CDR2 are MNHNS and SASEGT. The junction had 9 bases not matched to a gene; V was cut back by 0 bases and J by 4 bases. The CDR3 DNA reads as TGTGCCAGCAGTGAAGCGCTTCTACAGGGGCCTTACAATGAGCAGTTCTTC. Its protein product is CASSEALLQGPYNEQFF.

V is TRBV6-6 and J is TRBJ1-2; 8 positions match TRBD1. V lost 6 bases and J lost 4; bases outside the gene matches: 10. From germline, CDR1 is MNHNY and CDR2 SVGAGI (reference sequence). This CDR3 contains 15 residues. CDR3 sequence: CASSRTGSGTYGYTF. The CDR3 DNA is TGTGCCAGCAGCAGGACAGGGAGCGGGACCTATGGCTACACCTTC.

The table lists this clone with a count of one. The chain links TRBV27 to TRBJ2-1; the match to TRBD1 covers 7 bases. Germline V gives CDR1 MNHEY, CDR2 SMNVEV (reference sequence). The V and J ends lost 7 bases and 0 bases, in that order; junction bases with no gene match: 9. The CDR3 has 16 amino acids. CDR3 bases: TGTGCCAGCACCACCTCGACAGGGAGCTCCTACAATGAGCAGTTCTTC. Residues: CASTTSTGSSYNEQFF.

The gene calls are TRBV6-6 and TRBJ2-1, with a tentative D call TRBD2 (5 bases). Germline CDR1 and CDR2: MNHNY and SVGAGI (reference sequence). The CDR3 length is 16 residues. V was trimmed by 7 bases and J by 0 bases, leaving 16 bases between them. For the CDR3, the DNA is TGTGCCAGCACTCAAAGCGGTTTAAGCTCCTACAATGAGCAGTTCTTC. Protein: CASTQSGLSSYNEQFF.

The chain links TRBV29-1 to TRBJ2-1, with 10 bases that match TRBD2. Trimming cost V 6 bases and J 5 bases; bases outside gene matches: 4. CDR3 length: 13 amino acids. Germline V gene data show CDR1 as SQVTM and CDR2 as ANQGSEA. The CDR3 spells CSVGLAYNNEQFF. In DNA, the CDR3 is TGCAGCGTGGGACTAGCGTATAACAATGAGCAGTTCTTC.

The chain carries TRBV6-5 and TRBJ2-7; weak D call: TRBD2 (5 bases). CDR3 size: 12 residues. Trimming shortened V by 5 bases and J by 2 bases, and 7 bases separated the two germline ends. Germline assignment: CDR1 MNHEY and CDR2 SVGAGI. The CDR3 region is CASSPLAYEQYF. The CDR3, as DNA: TGTGCCAGCAGTCCACTAGCCTACGAGCAGTACTTC.

The genes are TRBV4-1 and TRBJ2-5; D is possibly TRBD1 (6 bases). The V end lost 4 bases, the J end lost 5 bases, and 11 bases lay between the germline ends. The CDR3 is 13 residues long. The germline V gene has CDR1 MGHRA and CDR2 YSYEKL. The CDR3 nucleotides are TGCGCCAGCAGCCCCCAGGGGCACGAGACCCAGTACTTC. Translation: CASSPQGHETQYF.

This sequence joins TRBV13 and TRBJ2-3; no definite D call. CDR3 length: 13 amino acids. CDR1 and CDR2 from the germline V gene are PRHDT and FYEKMQ (reference sequence). V dropped 5 bases and J dropped 0 bases, with 6 bases sitting between them. CDR3 bases: TGTGCCAGCAGCCGTGGGAGCACAGATACGCAGTATTTT. Its translation: CASSRGSTDTQYF.

CDR3 in DNA: TGTGCCAGCAGCTTGAATCCGGTAGGGCCTGAAGCTTTCTTT. It is translated as CASSLNPVGPEAFF. The V gene is TRBV5-8, the J gene TRBJ1-1, with D hard to call. The germline gives CDR1 SGHTS, CDR2 YDEGEE. Deletions cut 1 base from V and 6 bases from J, with 13 bases between. The CDR3 sequence is 14 residues long.

The rearrangement joins TRBV28 to TRBJ2-2; either TRBD1 or TRBD2 may fit D (5 bases each). V was trimmed by 7 bases and J by 4 bases, leaving 10 bases between them. The CDR3 sequence is 13 residues long. In germline, CDR1 is MDHEN, CDR2 SYDVKM. The CDR3 DNA sequence: TGTGCCAGCACCACTGGGGGCACCGGGGAGCTGTTTTTT. Protein: CASTTGGTGELFF.

This chain joins TRBV9 and TRBJ2-1, with a possible D match to TRBD2 (7 bases). Germline V gene lookup returns CDR1 SGDLS and CDR2 YYNGEE. The ends were cut back, 4 bases at V and 7 bases at J, with 18 bases in the middle. The CDR3 contains 15 residues. Here the CDR3 reads CASSLGGARSNEQFF. In nucleotides, the CDR3 is TGTGCCAGCAGCTTAGGGGGGGCTAGGTCTAATGAGCAGTTCTTC.

Turning to this clone: One end of the junction varies from germline; a read error may be responsible. The V and J genes are TRBV28 and TRBJ2-7; 11 bases line up with TRBD1. Germline V lookup: CDR1 MDHEN, CDR2 SYDVKM. This CDR3 has 11 amino acids. The CDR3 spells CASSPGTGGDF. The CDR3 nucleotides are TGTGCCAGCAGTCCGGGGACAGGGGGTGACTTC.

The V and J genes are TRBV4-1 and TRBJ2-5, with 8 bases matching TRBD1. J gave up 2 bases and V 2 bases, and 4 bases lay outside the gene matches. Germline V lookup: CDR1 MGHRA, CDR2 YSYEKL. The CDR3 sequence is 15 residues long. The CDR3 DNA reads TGCGCCAGCAGCCAAAAGGGACAGGTTCAAGAGACCCAGTACTTC. This sequence encodes CASSQKGQVQETQYF.

This chain uses TRBV4-1 with TRBJ2-7, with D perhaps matching TRBD2 (6 bases). The CDR3 loop spans 14 amino acids. Germline V CDR1 and CDR2: MGHRA, YSYEKL. Between the trimmed V and J ends, which lost 5 bases and 3 bases, there was a span of 14 bases. The CDR3 sequence: CASSVLALNYEQYF. DNA for the CDR3: TGCGCCAGCAGCGTACTAGCTCTGAACTACGAGCAGTACTTC.

V and J are TRBV28 and TRBJ1-2, with D tentatively TRBD1 (5 bases). CDR1 MDHEN and CDR2 SYDVKM come from the germline V gene. Trimming pared 6 bases from V and 2 bases from J, leaving 16 bases between. This CDR3 is 15 amino acids long. The CDR3 protein is CASSNPGPLNYGYTF. The CDR3 coding sequence is TGTGCCAGCAGCAACCCGGGACCGCTAAACTATGGCTACACCTTC.

CDR3 loop: CASSFFPATVYNEQFF. The DNA for the CDR3 is TGTGCCAGCAGCTTTTTTCCAGCGACAGTCTACAATGAGCAGTTCTTC. The chain links TRBV11-2 to TRBJ2-1; weak D call: TRBD1 (5 bases). The germline V gene has CDR1 SGHAT and CDR2 FQNNGV. The CDR3 is 16 residues long. Deletions cut 3 bases from V and 3 bases from J, with 15 bases between.

A few counts support this clone. The V gene is TRBV30, the J gene TRBJ1-2; D gene ambiguous. From germline, CDR1 is GTSNPN and CDR2 SVGIG (reference sequence). This CDR3 region has 13 residues. Trimming pared 3 bases from V and 4 bases from J, leaving 12 bases between. The DNA of the CDR3 is TGTGCCTGGAGCGACACGGGAGCCTATGGCTACACCTTC. Its translation: CAWSDTGAYGYTF.

This clone was picked up a small number of times. V gene TRBV6-5 combines with J gene TRBJ1-2, with D hard to call. The CDR3 extends over 13 amino acids. Germline V gene lookup returns CDR1 MNHEY and CDR2 SVGAGI. V was cut by 2 bases and J by 3 bases, with 7 bases left in between. Here the CDR3 reads CASSYLGDYGYTF. The CDR3 DNA is TGTGCCAGCAGTTACCTGGGAGACTATGGCTACACCTTC.